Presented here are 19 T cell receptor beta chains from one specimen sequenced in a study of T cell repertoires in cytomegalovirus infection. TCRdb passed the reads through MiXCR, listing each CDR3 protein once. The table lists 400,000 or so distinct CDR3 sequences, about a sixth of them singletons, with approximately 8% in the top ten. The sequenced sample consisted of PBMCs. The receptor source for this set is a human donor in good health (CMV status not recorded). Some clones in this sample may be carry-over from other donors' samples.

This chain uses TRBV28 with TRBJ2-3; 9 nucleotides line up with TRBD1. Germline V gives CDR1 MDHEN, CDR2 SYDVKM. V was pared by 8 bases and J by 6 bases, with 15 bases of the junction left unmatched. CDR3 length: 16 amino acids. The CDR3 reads CASGSPRTGVVDTQYF. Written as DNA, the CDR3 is TGTGCCAGCGGAAGTCCCCGGACAGGGGTTGTGGATACGCAGTATTTT.

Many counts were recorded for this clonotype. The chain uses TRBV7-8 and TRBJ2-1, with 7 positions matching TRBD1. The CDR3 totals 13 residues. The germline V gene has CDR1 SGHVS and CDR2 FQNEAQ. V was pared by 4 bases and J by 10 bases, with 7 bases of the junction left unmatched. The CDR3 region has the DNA TGTGCCAGCAGCTCTATGTGGGACAGAGAGCAGTTCTTC. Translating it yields CASSSMWDREQFF. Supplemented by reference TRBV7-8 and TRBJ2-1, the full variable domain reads GAGVSQSPRYKVAKRGQDVALRCDPISGHVSLFWYQQALGQGPEFLTYFQNEAQLDKSGLPSDRFFAERPEGSVSTLKIQRTQQEDSAVYLCASSSMWDREQFFGPGTRLTVL.

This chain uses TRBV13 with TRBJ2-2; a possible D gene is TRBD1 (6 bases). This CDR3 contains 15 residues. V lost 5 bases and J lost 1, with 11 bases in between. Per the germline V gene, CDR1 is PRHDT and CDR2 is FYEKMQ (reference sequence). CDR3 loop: CASSPGQRNTGELFF. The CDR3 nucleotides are TGTGCCAGCAGCCCGGGACAACGGAACACCGGGGAGCTGTTTTTT.

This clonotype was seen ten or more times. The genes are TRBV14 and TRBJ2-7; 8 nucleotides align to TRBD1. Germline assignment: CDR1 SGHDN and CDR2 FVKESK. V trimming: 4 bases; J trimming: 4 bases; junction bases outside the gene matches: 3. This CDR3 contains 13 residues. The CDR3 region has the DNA TGTGCCAGCAGCCGACAGGGGTGGTACGAGCAGTACTTC. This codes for CASSRQGWYEQYF.

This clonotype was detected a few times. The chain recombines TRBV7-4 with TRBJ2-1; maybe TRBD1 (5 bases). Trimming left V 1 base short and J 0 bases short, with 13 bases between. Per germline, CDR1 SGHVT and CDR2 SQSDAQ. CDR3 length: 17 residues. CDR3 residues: CASSLEGLPSSYNEQFF. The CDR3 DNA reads TGTGCCAGCAGCTTAGAGGGGCTGCCGAGCTCCTACAATGAGCAGTTCTTC.

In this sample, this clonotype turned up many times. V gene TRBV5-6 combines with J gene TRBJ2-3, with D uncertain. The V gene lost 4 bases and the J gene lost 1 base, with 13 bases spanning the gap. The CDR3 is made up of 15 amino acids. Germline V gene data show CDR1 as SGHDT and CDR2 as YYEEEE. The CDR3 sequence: CASSPITGGTDTQYF. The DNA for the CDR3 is TGTGCCAGCAGCCCAATCACTGGGGGCACAGATACGCAGTATTTT. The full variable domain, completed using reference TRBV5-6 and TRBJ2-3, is DAGVTQSPTHLIKTRGQQVTLRCSPKSGHDTVSWYQQALGQGPQFIFQYYEEEERQRGNFPDRFSGHQFPNYSSELNVNALLLGDSALYLCASSPITGGTDTQYFGPGTRLTVL.

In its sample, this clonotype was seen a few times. The CDR3 bases are TGTGCCAGCAGCTTCGGACAGGACCCAGATACGCAGTATTTT. It specifies CASSFGQDPDTQYF. This chain joins TRBV7-2 and TRBJ2-3, with 7 bases that match TRBD1. Germline V gene lookup returns CDR1 SGHTA and CDR2 FQGNSA. The CDR3 contains 14 residues. Trimming cost V 3 bases and J 4 bases; bases outside gene matches: 4.

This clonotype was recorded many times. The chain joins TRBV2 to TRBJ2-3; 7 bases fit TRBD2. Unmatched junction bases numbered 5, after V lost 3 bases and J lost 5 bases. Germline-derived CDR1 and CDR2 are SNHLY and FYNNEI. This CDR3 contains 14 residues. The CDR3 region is CASSDWEGLDTQYF. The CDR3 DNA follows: TGTGCCAGCAGTGATTGGGAGGGATTAGATACGCAGTATTTT.

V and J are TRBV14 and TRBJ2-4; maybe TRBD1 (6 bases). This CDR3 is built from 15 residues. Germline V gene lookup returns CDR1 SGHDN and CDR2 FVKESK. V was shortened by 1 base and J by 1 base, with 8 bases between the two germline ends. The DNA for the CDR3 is TGTGCCAGCAGCCAAGTCCAGGGGGCCAAAAACATTCAGTACTTC. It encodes CASSQVQGAKNIQYF. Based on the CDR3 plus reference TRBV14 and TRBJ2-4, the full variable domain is EAGVTQFPSHSVIEKGQTVTLRCDPISGHDNLYWYRRVMGKEIKFLLHFVKESKQDESGMPNNRFLAERTGGTYSTLKVQPAELEDSGVYFCASSQVQGAKNIQYFGAGTRLSVL.

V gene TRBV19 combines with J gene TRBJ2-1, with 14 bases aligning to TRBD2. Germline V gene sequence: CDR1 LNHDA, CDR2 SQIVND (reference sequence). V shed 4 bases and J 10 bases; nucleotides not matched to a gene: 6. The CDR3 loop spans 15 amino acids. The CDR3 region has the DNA TGTGCCAGTAGTACATCGGGACTAGCGGGAGTCGAGCAGTTCTTC. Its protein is CASSTSGLAGVEQFF.

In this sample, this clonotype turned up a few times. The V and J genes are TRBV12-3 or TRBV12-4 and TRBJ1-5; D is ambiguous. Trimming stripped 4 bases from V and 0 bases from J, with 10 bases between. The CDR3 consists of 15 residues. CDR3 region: CASSSYGDSNQPQHF. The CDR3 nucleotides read TGTGCCAGCAGTTCGTACGGGGATAGCAATCAGCCCCAGCATTTT.

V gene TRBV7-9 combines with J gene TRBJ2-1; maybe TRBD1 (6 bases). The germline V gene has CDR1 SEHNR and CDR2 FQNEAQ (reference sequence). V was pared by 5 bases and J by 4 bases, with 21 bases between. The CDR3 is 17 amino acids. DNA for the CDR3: TGTGCCAGCAGCCCCTACGCCGGGACAAGCTCTTACAATGAGCAGTTCTTC. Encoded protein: CASSPYAGTSSYNEQFF.

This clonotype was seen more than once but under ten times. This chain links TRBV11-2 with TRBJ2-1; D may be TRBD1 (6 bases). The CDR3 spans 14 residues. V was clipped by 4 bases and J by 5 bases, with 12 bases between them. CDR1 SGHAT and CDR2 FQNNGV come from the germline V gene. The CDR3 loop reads CASSSPAGDNEQFF. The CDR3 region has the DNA TGTGCCAGCAGCTCCCCCGCAGGGGACAATGAGCAGTTCTTC.

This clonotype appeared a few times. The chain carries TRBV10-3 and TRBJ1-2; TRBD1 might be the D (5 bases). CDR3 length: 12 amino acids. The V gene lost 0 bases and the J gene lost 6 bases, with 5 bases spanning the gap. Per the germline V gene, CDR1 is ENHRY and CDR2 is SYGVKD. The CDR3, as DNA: TGTGCCATCAGTGAGTCCAGGGATGGCTACACCTTC. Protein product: CAISESRDGYTF.

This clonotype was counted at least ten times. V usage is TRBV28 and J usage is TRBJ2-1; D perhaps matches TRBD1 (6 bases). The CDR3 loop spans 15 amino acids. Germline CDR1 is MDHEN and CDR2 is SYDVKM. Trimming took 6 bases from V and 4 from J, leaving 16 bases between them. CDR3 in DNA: TGTGCCAGCAGGGTACAGGGCGAGATTTACAATGAGCAGTTCTTC. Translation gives CASRVQGEIYNEQFF.

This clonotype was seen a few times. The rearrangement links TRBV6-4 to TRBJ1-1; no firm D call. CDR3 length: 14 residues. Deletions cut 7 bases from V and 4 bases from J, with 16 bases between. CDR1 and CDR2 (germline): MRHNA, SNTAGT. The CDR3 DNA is TGTGCCAGCATGCCAGGCGGCATCGGCACTGAAGCTTTCTTT. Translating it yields CASMPGGIGTEAFF.

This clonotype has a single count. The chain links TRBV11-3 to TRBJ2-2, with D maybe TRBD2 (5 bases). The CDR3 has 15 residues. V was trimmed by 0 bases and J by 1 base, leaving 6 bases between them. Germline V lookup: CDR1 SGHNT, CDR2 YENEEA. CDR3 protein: CASSLDGLNTGELFF. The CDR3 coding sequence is TGTGCCAGCAGCTTAGACGGACTGAACACCGGGGAGCTGTTTTTT.

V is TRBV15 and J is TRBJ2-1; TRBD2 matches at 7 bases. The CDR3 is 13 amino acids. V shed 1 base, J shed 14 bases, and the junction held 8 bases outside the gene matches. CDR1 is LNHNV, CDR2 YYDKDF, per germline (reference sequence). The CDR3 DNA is TGTGCCACCAGCAGAGTAGGGACTACCGTGAAGTTCTTC. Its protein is CATSRVGTTVKFF.

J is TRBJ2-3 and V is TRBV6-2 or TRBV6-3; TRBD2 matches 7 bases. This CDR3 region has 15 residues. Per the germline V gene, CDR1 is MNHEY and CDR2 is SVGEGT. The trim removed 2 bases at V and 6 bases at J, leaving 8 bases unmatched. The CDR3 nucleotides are TGTGCCAGCAGTTACGAAGCGGGAAAAGAGGATACGCAGTATTTT. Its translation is CASSYEAGKEDTQYF.